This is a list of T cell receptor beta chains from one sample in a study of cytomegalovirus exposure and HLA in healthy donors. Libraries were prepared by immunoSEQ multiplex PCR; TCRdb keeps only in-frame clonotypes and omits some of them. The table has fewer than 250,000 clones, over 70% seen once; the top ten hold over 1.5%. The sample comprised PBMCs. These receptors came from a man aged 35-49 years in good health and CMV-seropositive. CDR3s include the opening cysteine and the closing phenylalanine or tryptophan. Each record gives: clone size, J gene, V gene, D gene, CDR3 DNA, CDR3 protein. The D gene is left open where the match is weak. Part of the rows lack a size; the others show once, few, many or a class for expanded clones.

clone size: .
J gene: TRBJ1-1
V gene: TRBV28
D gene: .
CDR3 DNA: TGTGCCAGCAGTGTGAGCTTCTCGTCCTTAAGAGCTTTCTTT
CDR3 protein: CASSVSFSSLRAFF

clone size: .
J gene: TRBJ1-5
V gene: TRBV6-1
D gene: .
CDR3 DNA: TGTGCCAGCAGTCCCGGACAGAATAGCAATCAGCCCCAGCATTTT
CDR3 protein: CASSPGQNSNQPQHF

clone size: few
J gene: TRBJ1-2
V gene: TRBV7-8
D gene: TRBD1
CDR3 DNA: TGTGCCAGCAGCCCCCCCGGGACAGACTATGGCTACACCTTC
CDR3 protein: CASSPPGTDYGYTF

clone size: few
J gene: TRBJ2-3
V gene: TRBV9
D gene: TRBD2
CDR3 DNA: TGTGCCAGCAGCGACGGAGTTTGGGGGACTAGCGGGGCAGATACGCAGTATTTT
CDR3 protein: CASSDGVWGTSGADTQYF

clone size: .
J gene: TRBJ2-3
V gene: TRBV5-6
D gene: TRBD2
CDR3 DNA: TGTGCCAGCAGCTTACTAGCGGGAGGGCCAGTAGATACGCAGTATTTT
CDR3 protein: CASSLLAGGPVDTQYF

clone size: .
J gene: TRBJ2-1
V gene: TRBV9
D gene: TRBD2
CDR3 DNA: TGTGCCAGCAGCGTCGGTGCGGGAGTGGATGAGCAGTTCTTC
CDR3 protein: CASSVGAGVDEQFF

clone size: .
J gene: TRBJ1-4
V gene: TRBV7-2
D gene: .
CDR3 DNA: TGTGCCAGCAGCTTAGTGGACGGGGGTTCTGAAAAACTGTTTTTT
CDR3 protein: CASSLVDGGSEKLFF

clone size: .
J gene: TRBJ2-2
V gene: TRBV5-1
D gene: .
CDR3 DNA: TGCGCCAGCAGTCCTGGACACTTGAACACCGGGGAGCTGTTTTTT
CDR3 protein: CASSPGHLNTGELFF

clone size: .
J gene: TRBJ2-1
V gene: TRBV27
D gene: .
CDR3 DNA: TGTGCCAGCAGTTTATCAACTAGCTCCTACAATGAGCAGTTCTTC
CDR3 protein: CASSLSTSSYNEQFF

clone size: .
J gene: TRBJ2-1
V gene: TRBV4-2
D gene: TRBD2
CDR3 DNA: TGTGCCAGCAGCCCTGGAATAGCGGGAGGCCACAATGAGCAGTTCTTC
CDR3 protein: CASSPGIAGGHNEQFF

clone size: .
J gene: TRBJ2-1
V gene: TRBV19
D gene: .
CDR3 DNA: TGTGCCAGTAGTGTGGACTCGTCTAGCTCCTACAATGAGCAGTTCTTC
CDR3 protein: CASSVDSSSSYNEQFF

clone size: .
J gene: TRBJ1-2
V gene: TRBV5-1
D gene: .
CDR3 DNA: TGCGCCAGCAGCTTGGTTGGCGACCCCAGGGGTGGCTACACCTTC
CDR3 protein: CASSLVGDPRGGYTF

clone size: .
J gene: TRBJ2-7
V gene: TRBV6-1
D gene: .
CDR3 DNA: TGTGCCAGCATTAAGACAGGCCGCTACGAGCAGTACTTC
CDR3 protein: CASIKTGRYEQYF

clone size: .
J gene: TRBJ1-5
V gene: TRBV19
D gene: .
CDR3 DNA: TGTGCCAGTAGTGGCCGACAGAGCAATCAGCCCCAGCATTTT
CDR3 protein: CASSGRQSNQPQHF

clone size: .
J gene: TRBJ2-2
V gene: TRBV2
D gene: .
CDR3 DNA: TGTGCCAGCAGTCGGGAGTTCCCCGGGGAGCTGTTTTTT
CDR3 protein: CASSREFPGELFF

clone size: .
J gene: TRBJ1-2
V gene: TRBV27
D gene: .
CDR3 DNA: TGTGCCAGCAGTGGAATAAGGGGATATGGCTACACCTTC
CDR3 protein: CASSGIRGYGYTF

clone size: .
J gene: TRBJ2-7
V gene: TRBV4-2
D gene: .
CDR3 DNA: TGTGCCAGCAGCCAAGAGTACTCCTACGAGCAGTACTTC
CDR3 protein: CASSQEYSYEQYF

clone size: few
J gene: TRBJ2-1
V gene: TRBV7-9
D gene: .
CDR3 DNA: TGTGCCAGCAGCGCGGCTGCCGATGGTAGAGCTTACAATGAGCAGTTCTTC
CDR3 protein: CASSAAADGRAYNEQFF

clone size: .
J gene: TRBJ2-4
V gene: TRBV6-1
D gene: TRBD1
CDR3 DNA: TGTGCCAGCAGTGTCGCAGGATGGGACAGGGATTTGAGCATTCAGTACTTC
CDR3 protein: CASSVAGWDRDLSIQYF

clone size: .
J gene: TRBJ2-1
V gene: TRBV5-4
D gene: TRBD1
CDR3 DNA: TGTGCCAGCAGCTTGGAGACAGGGGGCGAGCAGTTCTTC
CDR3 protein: CASSLETGGEQFF

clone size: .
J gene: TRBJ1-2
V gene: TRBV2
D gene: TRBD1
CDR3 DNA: TGTGCCCGCCAAGGACAGGGGCAGGGCTACACCTTC
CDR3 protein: CARQGQGQGYTF

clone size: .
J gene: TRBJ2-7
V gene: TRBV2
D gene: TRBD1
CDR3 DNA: TGTGCCAGCAATAGGGACAGGGGTTACGAGCAGTACTTC
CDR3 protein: CASNRDRGYEQYF

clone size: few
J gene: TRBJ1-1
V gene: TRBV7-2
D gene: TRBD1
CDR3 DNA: TGTGCCAGCAGCTCGGGACAGGCGAACACTGAAGCTTTCTTT
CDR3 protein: CASSSGQANTEAFF

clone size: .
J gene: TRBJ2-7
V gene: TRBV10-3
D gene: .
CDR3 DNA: TGTGCCATCAGGCCCGGACAGACCTACGAGCAGTACTTC
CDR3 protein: CAIRPGQTYEQYF

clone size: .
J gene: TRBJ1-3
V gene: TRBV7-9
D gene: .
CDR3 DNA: TGTGCCAGCAGCTCTTCTCGGAGGACCTCTGGAAACACCATATATTTT
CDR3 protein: CASSSSRRTSGNTIYF

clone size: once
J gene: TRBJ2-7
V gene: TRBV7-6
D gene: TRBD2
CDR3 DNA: TGTGCCAGCAGCCCCTCCCTAGCGGGGGGGACCTCCTACGAGCAGTACTTC
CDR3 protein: CASSPSLAGGTSYEQYF

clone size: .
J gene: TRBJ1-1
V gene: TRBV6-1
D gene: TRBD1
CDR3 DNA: TGTGCCAGCAGTGAGCAGACAGGGGCGGGCACTGAAGCTTTCTTT
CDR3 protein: CASSEQTGAGTEAFF

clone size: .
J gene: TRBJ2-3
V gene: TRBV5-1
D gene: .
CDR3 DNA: TGCGCCAGCACCCGGACGGGGTCTAGCACAGATACGCAGTATTTT
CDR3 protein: CASTRTGSSTDTQYF